This record looks at one TCR beta chain sequence and its context. Its antigen is not identified. Germline V gives CDR1 SGHKS, CDR2 YYEKEE (reference sequence). The CDR3 sequence is 14 residues long. These data are taken from a study of CXCR3-negative and CXCR3-positive naive CD8 T cells. Study results and limitations: Compared with CXCR3-negative naive cells, CXCR3-positive naive cells showed more hydrophobic TRB CDR3s.

The TRB cDNA libraries were prepared by 5' RACE with UMI labels. TCRdb derives one entry per CDR3 protein from the 5' RACE reads, leaving out DNA. The sample totals 120,000 or so distinct CDR3 sequences. The V call is TRBV5-5, the J call TRBJ2-7; as DNA is missing, the TRBD1 call by TCRdb cannot be tested. This receptor was taken from a human donor in good health. Some clones in this sample may be carry-over from other donors' samples. The source material was naive CXCR3+ CD8+ T cells from blood. Subset described: CD45RO-CCR7+CD27+CD95- naive CD8+ T cells expressing CXCR3 (TNR3+). Here the CDR3 reads CASSFATGAYEQYF.